This T cell receptor (beta chain) stems from a study of T cell responses to AZD1222 COVID-19 vaccine. Produced via immunoSEQ multiplex PCR; TCRdb's table is partial and in-frame only. This table holds about 120,000 clones, roughly 93% found once. Comment on this clone: Its antigen is unknown.

Study findings and constraints: Spike-specific TCR breadth and depth went up after people got two AZD1222 doses.

The CDR3 covers 17 residues. The V and J ends lost 0 bases and 7 bases, in that order; junction bases with no gene match: 9. Germline V gene lookup returns CDR1 LGHDT and CDR2 YNNKEL (reference sequence). The source is an adult in good health. The rearrangement links TRBV3-1 (or the pseudogene TRBV3-2) to TRBJ2-7, with 13 bases matching TRBD2. The sample was peripheral blood, taken on day 0 of AZD1222 vaccination. CDR3 loop: CASSQEKGTSGIGEQYF. The CDR3 coding sequence is TGTGCCAGCAGCCAAGAGAAGGGGACTAGCGGGATAGGTGAGCAGTACTTC.